The clone carrying this T cell receptor (beta chain) was detected only a few times. The antigen is not known. This specimen comes from a study of blood T cells in healthy people across ages. The study, taken as a whole, reports: Investigators viewed diversity estimates from one million T cells as underestimates, the study reported. Aged donors had fewer naive CD4+ cells and lower diversity than long-lived donors. Naive T cell percentage and TCR beta diversity correlated strongly.

A second PCR of about 7 to 12 cycles used a sample-barcoded 5' primer and a J-beta primer mix. TCRdb re-analysed the 5' RACE reads in MiXCR, keeping a single row per CDR3 protein. The sample holds approximately 800,000 distinct CDR3 sequences, 46% seen once. The germline V gene encodes CDR1 SGHTA and CDR2 FQGNSA. V shed 5 bases, J shed 1 base, and the junction held 3 bases outside the gene matches. CDR3 length: 15 amino acids. No fewer than 6.5 million PBMCs went into each sample. This chain uses TRBV7-2 with TRBJ1-5, with TRBD1 matching 9 bases. The sequenced sample was blood. This clonotype was sampled from an elderly man in good health. The CDR3 region is CASSAQGASNQPQHF. CDR3 in DNA: TGTGCCAGCAGCGCACAGGGGGCAAGCAATCAGCCCCAGCATTTT.